Here is one T cell receptor (beta chain) with its context. The antigen this receptor binds is unknown. No per-base quality is available; no much larger clone lies one base away. At one collaborating source in Seattle, patients were enrolled during active infection and were followed longitudinally through the course of disease. Collaborating institutions collected whole blood in K2EDTA tubes following their own protocols. For TCRbeta analysis, collaborators shipped samples in one of three forms: frozen whole blood, isolated PBMCs, or DNA extracted from either of those sample types. This sample was taken from a study of blood T cell repertoires in COVID-19 (dated by TCRdb to 2018 to 2021). In terms of the full investigation: Samples covering the acute and convalescent phases of COVID-19 were provided by collaborators in the United States, Italy and Spain. The prospective study material was composed of cDNA or gDNA derived from T cells, B-cell-depleted T cells, or PBMCs. The dataset comprised deeply sampled blood TCRbeta repertoires from subjects exposed to, actively infected with, or recovered from COVID-19. The repertoires were released in a freely available public database intended as a resource for research on the immune response to SARS-CoV-2. The samples were drawn from the first 160 participants of the ongoing ImmuneRACE study and from 1,254 subjects provided by 6 global collaborators. Sample metadata almost always included a de-identified subject ID, COVID-19 status, age in years and sex. Where available, HLA class I and class II types were obtained from metadata supplied by the sample provider rather than from assay-based typing.

TCRbeta CDR3 regions were amplified from genomic DNA using the immunoSEQ Assay, a bias-controlled multiplex PCR. As for how the authors treated the data: The number of nucleated cells in each sample was estimated by amplification of reference gene primers within the assay. To quantify the absolute abundance of each unique TCRbeta CDR3 rearrangement, sequence reads were collapsed and filtered. For each sample, productive Simpson clonality was calculated as the square root of Simpson's diversity index across productive rearrangements. The table comes from immuneACCESS by way of TCRdb, which keeps in-frame sequences with V and J called. Part of the clones is missing from these tables; in studies checked, under half for an unresolved V gene and the rest for unknown reasons. Clone size and V and J calls were adopted from that table, with D and trimming inferred from the DNA. The sample contains about 150,000 clones, 70% to 90% of them found a single time. Around 8% of the sample is taken by the ten largest.

Results the study describes overall, beyond this receptor: The quantity of clinical and demographic metadata differed by source and by participant and was supplied without curation.

Including cysteine and phenylalanine, the CDR3 has 13 amino acids. Solely the CDR3 DNA is kept, with 39 bases framed from the first base. CDR1 and CDR2 are read off the germline V gene as KGHSH and LQKENI. V is pared back by 6 bases and J by 6 bases, with 14 bases lying between the germline termini. What was sequenced was peripheral blood. The TCR comes from a woman older than 75 with COVID-19, enrolled during active disease. The chain is made from TRBV18 and TRBJ1-2; the D segment could be TRBD1, given 5 matching bases. The DNA sequence reads TGTGCCAGCTCCGTTCTCCAGGGCCATGGCTACACCTTC. Its protein is CASSVLQGHGYTF.